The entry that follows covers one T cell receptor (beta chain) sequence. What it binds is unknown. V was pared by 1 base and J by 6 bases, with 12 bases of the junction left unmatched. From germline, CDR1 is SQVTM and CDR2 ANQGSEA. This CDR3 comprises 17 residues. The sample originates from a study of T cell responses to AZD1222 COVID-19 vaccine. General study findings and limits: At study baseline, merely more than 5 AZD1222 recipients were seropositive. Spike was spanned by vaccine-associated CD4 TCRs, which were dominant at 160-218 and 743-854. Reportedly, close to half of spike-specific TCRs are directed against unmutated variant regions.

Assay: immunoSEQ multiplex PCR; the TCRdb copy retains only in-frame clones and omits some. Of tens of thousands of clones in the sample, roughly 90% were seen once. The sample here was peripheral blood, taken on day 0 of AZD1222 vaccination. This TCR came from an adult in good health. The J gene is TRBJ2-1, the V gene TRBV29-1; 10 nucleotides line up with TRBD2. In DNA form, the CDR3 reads TGCAGCGTTGAAGCTCCGGGACTAGCGCAAGGGGGCAATGAGCAGTTCTTC. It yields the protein CSVEAPGLAQGGNEQFF.